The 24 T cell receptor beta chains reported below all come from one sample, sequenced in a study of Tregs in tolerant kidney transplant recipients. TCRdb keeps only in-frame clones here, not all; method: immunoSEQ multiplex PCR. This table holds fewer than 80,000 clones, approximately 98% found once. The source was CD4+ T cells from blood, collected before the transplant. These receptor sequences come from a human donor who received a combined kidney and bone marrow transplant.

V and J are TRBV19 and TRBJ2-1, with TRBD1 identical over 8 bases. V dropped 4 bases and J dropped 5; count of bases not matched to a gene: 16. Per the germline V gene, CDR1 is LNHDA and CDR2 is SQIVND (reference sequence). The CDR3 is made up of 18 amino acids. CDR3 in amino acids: CASSSSPQGERVNNEQFF. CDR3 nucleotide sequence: TGTGCCAGTAGTAGCAGCCCACAGGGGGAGCGCGTAAACAATGAGCAGTTCTTC.

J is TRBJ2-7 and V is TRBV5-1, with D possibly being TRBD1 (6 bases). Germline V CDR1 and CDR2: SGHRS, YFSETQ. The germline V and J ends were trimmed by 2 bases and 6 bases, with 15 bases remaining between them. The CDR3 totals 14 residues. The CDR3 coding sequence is TGCGCCAGCAGCTTTTTCTCATCAGGGGTCGAGCAGTACTTC. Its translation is CASSFFSSGVEQYF.

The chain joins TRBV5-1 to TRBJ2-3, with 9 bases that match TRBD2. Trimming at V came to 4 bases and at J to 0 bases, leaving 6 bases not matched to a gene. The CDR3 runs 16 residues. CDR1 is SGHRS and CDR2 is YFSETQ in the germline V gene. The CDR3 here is CASSQRLAESTDTQYF. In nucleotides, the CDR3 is TGCGCCAGCAGCCAAAGACTAGCGGAAAGCACAGATACGCAGTATTTT.

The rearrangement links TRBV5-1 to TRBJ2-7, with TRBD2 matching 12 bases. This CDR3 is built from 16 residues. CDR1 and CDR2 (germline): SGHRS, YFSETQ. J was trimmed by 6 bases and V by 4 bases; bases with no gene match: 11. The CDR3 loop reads CASSALETSGSTEQYF. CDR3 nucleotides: TGCGCCAGCAGCGCACTTGAGACTAGCGGGAGTACCGAGCAGTACTTC.

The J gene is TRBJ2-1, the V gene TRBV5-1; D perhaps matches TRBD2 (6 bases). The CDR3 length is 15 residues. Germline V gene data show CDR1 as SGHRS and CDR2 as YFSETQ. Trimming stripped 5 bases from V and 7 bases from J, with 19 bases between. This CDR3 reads CASRDIAEAVNEQFF. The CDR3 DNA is TGCGCCAGCAGAGACATAGCGGAGGCGGTAAATGAGCAGTTCTTC.

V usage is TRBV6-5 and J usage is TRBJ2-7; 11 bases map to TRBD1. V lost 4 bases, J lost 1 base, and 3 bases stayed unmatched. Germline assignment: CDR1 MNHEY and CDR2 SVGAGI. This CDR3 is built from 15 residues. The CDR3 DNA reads TGTGCCAGCAGTTGGGGACAGGGGGTTTCCTACGAGCAGTACTTC. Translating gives CASSWGQGVSYEQYF.

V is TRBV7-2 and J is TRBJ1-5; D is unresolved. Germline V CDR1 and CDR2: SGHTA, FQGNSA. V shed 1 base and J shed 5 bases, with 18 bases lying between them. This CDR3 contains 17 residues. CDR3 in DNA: TGTGCCAGCAGCTTAGAATCAGTCCCTAGGCCCTATCAGCCCCAGCATTTT. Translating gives CASSLESVPRPYQPQHF.

This chain's CDR3 is CASSPGGSYNEQFF. CDR3 nucleotides: TGTGCCAGCTCTCCCGGGGGGTCCTACAATGAGCAGTTCTTC. The chain combines TRBV6-4 with TRBJ2-1, with 7 bases that match TRBD2. V lost 8 bases, J lost 1 base, and 5 bases stayed unmatched. Germline CDR1 and CDR2: MRHNA and SNTAGT. The CDR3 sequence is 14 residues long.

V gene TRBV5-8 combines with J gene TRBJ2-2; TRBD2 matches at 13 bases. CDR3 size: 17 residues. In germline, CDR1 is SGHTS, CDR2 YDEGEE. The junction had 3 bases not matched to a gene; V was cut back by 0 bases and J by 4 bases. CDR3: CASSLGGTSGITGELFF. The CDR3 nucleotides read TGTGCCAGCAGCTTGGGTGGGACTAGCGGGATCACCGGGGAGCTGTTTTTT.

CDR3 region: CASSDPGQGARANYGYTF. DNA for the CDR3: TGTGCCAGCAGTGACCCGGGACAGGGGGCCCGAGCTAACTATGGCTACACCTTC. The rearrangement uses TRBV6-4 and TRBJ1-2; 12 nucleotides line up with TRBD1. The ends lost 2 bases at V and 0 bases at J; junction bases unmatched: 7. Germline V gene sequence: CDR1 MRHNA, CDR2 SNTAGT. The CDR3 contains 18 residues.

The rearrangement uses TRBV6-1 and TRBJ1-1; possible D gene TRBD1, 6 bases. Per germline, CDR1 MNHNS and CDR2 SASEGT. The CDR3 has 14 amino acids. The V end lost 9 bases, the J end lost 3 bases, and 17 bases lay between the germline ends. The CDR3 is CASPGRGGDTEAFF. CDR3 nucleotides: TGTGCCAGTCCAGGGAGAGGGGGAGACACTGAAGCTTTCTTT.

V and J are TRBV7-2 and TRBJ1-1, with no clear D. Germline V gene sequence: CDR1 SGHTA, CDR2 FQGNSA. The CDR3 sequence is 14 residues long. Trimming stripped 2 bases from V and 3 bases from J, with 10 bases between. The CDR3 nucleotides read TGTGCCAGCAGCTTAAGAGGGCTCGACACTGAAGCTTTCTTT. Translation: CASSLRGLDTEAFF. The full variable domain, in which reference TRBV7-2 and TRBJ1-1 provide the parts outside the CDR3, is GAGVSQSPSNKVTEKGKDVELRCDPISGHTALYWYRQSLGQGLEFLIYFQGNSAPDKSGLPSDRFSAERTGGSVSTLTIQRTQQEDSAVYLCASSLRGLDTEAFFGQGTRLTVV.

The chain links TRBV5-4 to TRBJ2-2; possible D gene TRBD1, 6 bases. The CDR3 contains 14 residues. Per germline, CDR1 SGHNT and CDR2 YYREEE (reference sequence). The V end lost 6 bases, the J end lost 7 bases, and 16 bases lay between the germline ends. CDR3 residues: CASTQGRQDGELFF. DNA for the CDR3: TGTGCCAGCACCCAGGGGCGGCAGGACGGGGAGCTGTTTTTT.

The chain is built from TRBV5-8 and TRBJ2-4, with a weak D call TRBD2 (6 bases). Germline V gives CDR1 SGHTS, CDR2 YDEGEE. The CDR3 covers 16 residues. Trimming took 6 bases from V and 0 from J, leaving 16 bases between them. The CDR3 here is CASTTLGGLAKNIQYF. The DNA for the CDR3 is TGTGCCAGCACCACCCTAGGAGGGCTAGCCAAAAACATTCAGTACTTC.

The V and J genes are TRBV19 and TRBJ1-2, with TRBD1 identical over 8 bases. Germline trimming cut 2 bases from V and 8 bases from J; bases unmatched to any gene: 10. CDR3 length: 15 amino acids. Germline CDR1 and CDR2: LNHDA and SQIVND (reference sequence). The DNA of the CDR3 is TGTGCCAGTAGTATATCCCGGACAGGGATCGGGGGCTACACCTTC. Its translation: CASSISRTGIGGYTF.

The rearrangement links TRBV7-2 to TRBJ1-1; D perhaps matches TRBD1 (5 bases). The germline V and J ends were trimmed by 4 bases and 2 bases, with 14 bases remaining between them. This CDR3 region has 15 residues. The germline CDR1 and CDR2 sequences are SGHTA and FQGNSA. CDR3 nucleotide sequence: TGTGCCAGCAGCTCCCTTCGACAGCCAAACACTGAAGCTTTCTTT. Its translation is CASSSLRQPNTEAFF.

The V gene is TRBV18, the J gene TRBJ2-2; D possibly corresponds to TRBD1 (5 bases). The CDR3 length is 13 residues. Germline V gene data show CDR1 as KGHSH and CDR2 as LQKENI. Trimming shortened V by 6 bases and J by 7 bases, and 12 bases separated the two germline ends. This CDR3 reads CASSRQGNGELFF. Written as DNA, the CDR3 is TGTGCCAGCTCCCGGCAGGGCAACGGGGAGCTGTTTTTT.

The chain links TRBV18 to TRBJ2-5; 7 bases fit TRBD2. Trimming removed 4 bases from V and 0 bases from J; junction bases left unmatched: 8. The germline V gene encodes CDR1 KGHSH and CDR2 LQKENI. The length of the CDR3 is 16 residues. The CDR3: CASSLMASGNQETQYF. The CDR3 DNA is TGTGCCAGCTCACTGATGGCTAGCGGAAACCAAGAGACCCAGTACTTC.

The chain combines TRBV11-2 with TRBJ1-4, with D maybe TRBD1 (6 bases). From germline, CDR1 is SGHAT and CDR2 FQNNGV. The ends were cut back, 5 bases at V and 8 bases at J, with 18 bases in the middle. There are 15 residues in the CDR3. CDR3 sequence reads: CASSPLEGVGEKLFF. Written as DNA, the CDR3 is TGTGCCAGCAGCCCCCTTGAGGGGGTCGGAGAAAAACTGTTTTTT.

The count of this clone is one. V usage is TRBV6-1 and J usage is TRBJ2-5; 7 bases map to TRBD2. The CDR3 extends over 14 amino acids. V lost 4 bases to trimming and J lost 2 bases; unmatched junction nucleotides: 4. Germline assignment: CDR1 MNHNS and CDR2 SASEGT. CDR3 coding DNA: TGTGCCAGCAGTGTGGGGACTACTCAAGAGACCCAGTACTTC. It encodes CASSVGTTQETQYF.

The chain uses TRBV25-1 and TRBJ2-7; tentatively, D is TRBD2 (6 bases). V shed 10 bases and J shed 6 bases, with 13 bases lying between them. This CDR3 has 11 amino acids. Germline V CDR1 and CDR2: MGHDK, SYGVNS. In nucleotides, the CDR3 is TGTGCCACCTGGGCGGGGCTCGAGCAGTACTTC. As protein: CATWAGLEQYF.

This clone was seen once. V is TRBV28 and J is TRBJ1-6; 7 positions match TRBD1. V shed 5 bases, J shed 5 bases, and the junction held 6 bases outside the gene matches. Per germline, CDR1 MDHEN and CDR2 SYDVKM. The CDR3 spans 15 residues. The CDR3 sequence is CASSRPTGNNSPLHF. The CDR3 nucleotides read TGTGCCAGCAGTCGTCCGACAGGGAATAATTCACCCCTCCACTTT.

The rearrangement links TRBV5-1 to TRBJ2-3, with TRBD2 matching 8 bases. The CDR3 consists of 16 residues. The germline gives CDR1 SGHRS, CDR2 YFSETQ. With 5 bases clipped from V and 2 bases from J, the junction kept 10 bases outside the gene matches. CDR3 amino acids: CASRRNSGTYTDTQYF. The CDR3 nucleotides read TGCGCCAGCAGGAGAAATAGCGGGACCTACACAGATACGCAGTATTTT.

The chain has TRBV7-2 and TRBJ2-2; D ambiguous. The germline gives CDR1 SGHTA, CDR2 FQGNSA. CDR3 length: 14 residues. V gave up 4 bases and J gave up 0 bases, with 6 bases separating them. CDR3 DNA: TGTGCCAGCAGCTATGGGCCGAACACCGGGGAGCTGTTTTTT. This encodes CASSYGPNTGELFF. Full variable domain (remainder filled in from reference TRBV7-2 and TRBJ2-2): GAGVSQSPSNKVTEKGKDVELRCDPISGHTALYWYRQSLGQGLEFLIYFQGNSAPDKSGLPSDRFSAERTGGSVSTLTIQRTQQEDSAVYLCASSYGPNTGELFFGEGSRLTVL.